The T cell receptor (beta chain) described here comes from a study of Ad26.COV2.S vaccination and SARS-CoV-2 variants. Study background: Participant was drawn from the COV1001 Ad26.COV2.S trial arm. Administration of Ad26.COV2.S was intramuscular, either once or twice 56 days apart.

Method: immunoSEQ multiplex PCR; TCRdb's copy keeps in-frame clones and lacks some. This sample yields roughly 240,000 clones, of which around 89% are seen a single time; around a tenth belongs to the top ten. The V and J ends lost 0 bases and 4 bases, in that order; junction bases with no gene match: 6. The CDR3 sequence is 16 residues long. Germline values: CDR1 LNHNV, CDR2 YYDKDF (reference sequence). Regarding this clone: Its antigen is not known.

Treatment denoted: 19 received Ad26.COV2.S at low or high dose, single or two shots; about 5 received placebo; per-sample allocation not given. After the first vaccine or placebo injection, samples were drawn on day 63. Study-wide points: Reportedly, after vaccination the spike-specific CD8+ and CD4+ T cell responses displayed substantial breadth.

This receptor was taken from a person between 18 and 65 years old who received the Ad26.COV2.S COVID-19 vaccine or a placebo. The V gene is TRBV15, the J gene TRBJ2-1; the match to TRBD2 covers 7 bases. This specimen was peripheral blood, taken in a trial of Ad26.COV2.S vaccine versus placebo. The CDR3 sequence is CATSRELLAEYNEQFF. The CDR3 coding sequence is TGTGCCACCAGCAGAGAATTGCTAGCGGAATACAATGAGCAGTTCTTC.